Given below is one TCR beta chain in context. Its antigen is still unknown. No quality values exist for individual bases; no much larger clone is one base distant. This sample is drawn from a study of cytotoxic CD8 clonotypes in ibrutinib-treated CLL (dated by TCRdb to 2020 to 2022). General notes on the study: The cohort had about a dozen relapsed/refractory and some 15 treatment-naive patients; around 17 were IGHV unmutated. Responses were partial in around 25 patients and complete in 2; after median around 66 months follow-up, 14 stayed in remission and some twelve progressed. Response samples were obtained after a median of 12 months of treatment, with a range of roughly 6 to 40 months. On average, each sample had 255,043 productive templates and more than 75,000 productive rearrangements. Of the 90 or so participants in the trial, roughly 26 had longitudinal samples available. Cryopreserved peripheral blood mononuclear cells were collected before treatment, at response, and at either disease progression or sustained remission. Patients were still on ibrutinib when every remission and progressive disease sample was collected.

Each clonotype received, on average, about 9.7x coverage in deep resolution sequencing performed on a MiSeq, where the target depth lay between 1 in 1 million and 1 in 200,000 T cells. TCR beta libraries were generated with the immunoSEQ hsTCRB Kit. The original pipeline was this. ImmunoSEQ Data Assistant and ImmunoSEQ Analyzer were used for data analysis, and V, D and J genes were assigned according to IMGT definitions. Clonality was computed as one minus normalized Shannon entropy of productive rearrangement frequencies, ranging from 0 to 1. Only overrepresented clonotypes making up at least 0.05% of the repertoire of each patient were included in the public clonotype analysis. Repertoires from 10 to 15 age-matched healthy donors in immuneACCESS were used as clonality controls. TCRdb carries this immuneACCESS record with in-frame sequences only. Its versions omit some clonotypes, under half of them owing to an unresolved V gene in the studies checked, with the rest unexplained. V, J and clone size are taken as reported in that table, and D and trimming were inferred from the DNA itself. The sample includes over 120,000 clones, with about 75% observed a single time. Together, the top ten hold 4.5% to 6.5% of the sample.

The time point label, as the study defines it: approximately 25 months on ibrutinib. For TCR beta library preparation, about 2 micrograms of genomic DNA was extracted from cryopreserved PBMCs. High-throughput TCR beta sequencing was performed on longitudinal blood samples from CLL patients receiving ibrutinib monotherapy. Patients were enrolled in a phase 2 open-label single-center ibrutinib monotherapy trial. General findings and caveats noted by the study authors: Clonality rose at ibrutinib response, remained stable during sustained remission, and dropped back toward baseline at progression. Public clonotypes were rare and either contracted or stayed stable during treatment, and the rise in clonality at ibrutinib response reflected the expansion of private clonotypes. At baseline, clonality was higher than in age-matched healthy donors and showed a strong correlation with circulating CD8+ T-cell counts. Sustained-remission and progressing patients did not have matched sampling times, and lymph node repertoires were not examined.

The clonotype comes from a human donor with chronic lymphocytic leukemia. Sequencing used PBMCs, obtained after 24 months of ibrutinib treatment.

The bases read TGTGCCAGTAGTCCAGGACCCGGGACGGTAAGCTCCTACGAGCAGTACTTC. It translates as CASSPGPGTVSSYEQYF. The sequence joins TRBV19 to TRBJ2-7; the D gene assignment is perhaps TRBD1 or TRBD2, with each matching 5 bases. The CDR3 goes from the cysteine to the phenylalanine over 17 residues. Only CDR3 DNA is held: 51 bases, read in frame from base 1. The junction carries 20 bases between V and J, which are trimmed by 5 bases and 0 bases respectively. CDR1 is given as LNHDA and CDR2 as SQIVND, both from the germline V gene (reference sequence).